The clone carrying this TCR beta chain was observed a few times. Because the CDR3's place on the DNA is in doubt, the DNA is left out and the CDR3 is given as listed by TCRdb. The CDR3 has 11 residues if both end residues are counted. Germline CDR1 MNHNS, CDR2 SASEGT. From the PCR reads, TCRdb called clonotypes with MiXCR, one entry per CDR3 protein. Seen here are 8,500 to 11,000 distinct CDR3 sequences, less than 75% observed once, and the top ten hold less than 30%. The data belong to a study of tumor-infiltrating lymphocytes in oesophageal squamous cell carcinoma. The receptor comes from a female donor with esophageal squamous cell carcinoma. The chain carries TRBV6-1 and TRBJ2-6; the table's D call, TRBD1, was not checked against the DNA. Sequencing was carried out using esophageal tumor tissue. This CDR3 is CAGVLRAVLRF.